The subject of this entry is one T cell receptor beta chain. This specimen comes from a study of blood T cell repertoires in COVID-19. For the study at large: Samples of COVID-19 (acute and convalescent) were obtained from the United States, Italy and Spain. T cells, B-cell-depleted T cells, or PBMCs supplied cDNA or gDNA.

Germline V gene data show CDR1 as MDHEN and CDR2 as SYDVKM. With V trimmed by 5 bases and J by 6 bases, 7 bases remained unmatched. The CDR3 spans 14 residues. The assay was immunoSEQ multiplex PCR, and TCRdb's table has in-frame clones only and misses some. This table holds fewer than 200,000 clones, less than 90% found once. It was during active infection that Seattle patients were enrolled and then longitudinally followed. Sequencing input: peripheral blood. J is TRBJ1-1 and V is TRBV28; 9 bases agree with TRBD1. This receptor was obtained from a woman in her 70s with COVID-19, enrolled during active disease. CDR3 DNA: TGTGCCAGCAGTACCTCCGGGACAGGGCCTGAAGCTTTCTTT. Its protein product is CASSTSGTGPEAFF.